The rows below give T cell receptor beta chains drawn from one sample of a study of blood T cell repertoires in COVID-19. Assay: immunoSEQ multiplex PCR; the TCRdb copy retains only in-frame clones and omits some. The sample carries roughly 400,000 clones, roughly 88% recorded once. Sequenced sample: PBMCs or T cells enriched from blood (not recorded which). The source is a woman under 30 who had been exposed to COVID-19. CDR3s include the opening cysteine and the closing phenylalanine or tryptophan. D genes are given only for firm matches. Clone sizes are given selectively: once, few, many, or a class where the clone is expanded.

size: .
J: TRBJ2-1
D: .
V: TRBV5-1
CDR3: CASSLIYRSGEQFF
DNA: TGCGCCAGCAGTTTAATTTACAGGTCTGGGGAGCAGTTCTTC

size: .
J: TRBJ1-5
D: .
V: TRBV19
CDR3: CASSIESRNNQPQHF
DNA: TGTGCCAGTAGTATAGAAAGCAGGAACAATCAGCCCCAGCATTTT

size: .
J: TRBJ1-2
D: TRBD1
V: TRBV7-9
CDR3: CASSFPRDGQGGGYTF
DNA: TGTGCCAGCAGCTTTCCCCGCGATGGCCAGGGGGGCGGCTACACCTTC

size: .
J: TRBJ1-2
D: .
V: TRBV29-1
CDR3: CSARGWAHGYTF
DNA: TGCAGCGCAAGGGGGTGGGCCCATGGCTACACCTTC

size: .
J: TRBJ2-1
D: .
V: TRBV19
CDR3: CASRDIDGYNEQFF
DNA: TGTGCCAGTAGGGACATTGATGGGTACAATGAGCAGTTCTTC

size: .
J: TRBJ2-1
D: TRBD2
V: TRBV13
CDR3: CASSPLAGAYNEQFF
DNA: TGTGCCAGCAGCCCACTAGCGGGTGCCTACAATGAGCAGTTCTTC

size: .
J: TRBJ2-3
D: TRBD2
V: TRBV6-2/TRBV6-3
CDR3: CASSLSGGATTDTQYF
DNA: TGTGCCAGCAGTTTATCCGGGGGGGCCACCACAGATACGCAGTATTTT

size: .
J: TRBJ2-7
D: TRBD2
V: TRBV4-1
CDR3: CASSQEWGLANEQYF
DNA: TGCGCCAGCAGCCAAGAGTGGGGACTAGCTAACGAGCAGTACTTC

size: .
J: TRBJ2-3
D: .
V: TRBV19
CDR3: CASSHTDTQYF
DNA: TGTGCCAGTAGCCACACAGATACGCAGTATTTT

size: .
J: TRBJ2-5
D: TRBD1
V: TRBV3-1/TRBV3-2
CDR3: CASSRRGQSSVETQYF
DNA: TGTGCCAGCAGTCGAAGGGGACAGTCCTCCGTAGAGACCCAGTACTTC

size: .
J: TRBJ2-1
D: TRBD2
V: TRBV11-2
CDR3: CASSLPGLAGREQFF
DNA: TGTGCCAGCAGCCTTCCGGGACTAGCGGGAAGGGAGCAGTTCTTC

size: once
J: TRBJ2-5
D: .
V: TRBV20-1
CDR3: CSASGWGVDQETQYF
DNA: TGCAGTGCTAGTGGGTGGGGGGTTGATCAAGAGACCCAGTACTTC

size: .
J: TRBJ1-5
D: .
V: TRBV2
CDR3: CASSEGRTGPQPQHF
DNA: TGTGCCAGCAGTGAAGGGAGAACAGGTCCTCAGCCCCAGCATTTT

size: few
J: TRBJ2-1
D: .
V: TRBV3-1/TRBV3-2
CDR3: CASSQDGASWNEQFF
DNA: TGTGCCAGCAGCCAAGATGGGGCTTCTTGGAATGAGCAGTTCTTC

size: .
J: TRBJ2-5
D: .
V: TRBV18
CDR3: CASSSGFQETQYF
DNA: TGTGCCAGCTCTTCCGGGTTCCAAGAGACCCAGTACTTC

size: .
J: TRBJ2-7
D: TRBD1
V: TRBV5-6
CDR3: CASSGRQGTYEQYF
DNA: TGTGCCAGCAGCGGCCGACAGGGGACCTACGAGCAGTACTTC

size: once
J: TRBJ1-5
D: .
V: TRBV21-1
CDR3: CASSTILQGVEDQPQHF
DNA: TGTGCCAGCAGCACTATATTACAGGGAGTCGAGGATCAGCCCCAGCATTTT

size: .
J: TRBJ1-1
D: .
V: TRBV9
CDR3: CASSVGVAGLNTEAFF
DNA: TGTGCCAGCAGCGTCGGCGTGGCAGGGTTAAACACTGAAGCTTTCTTT

size: .
J: TRBJ2-5
D: TRBD1
V: TRBV30
CDR3: CAWSAWTGGGWETQYF
DNA: TGTGCCTGGAGTGCCTGGACAGGGGGCGGTTGGGAGACCCAGTACTTC

size: .
J: TRBJ1-5
D: TRBD1
V: TRBV24-1
CDR3: CATSHTGANQPQHF
DNA: TGTGCCACCAGCCATACAGGGGCGAATCAGCCCCAGCATTTT

size: .
J: TRBJ2-7
D: TRBD1
V: TRBV4-1
CDR3: CASSPGTDFTYEQYF
DNA: TGCGCCAGCAGCCCCGGGACAGATTTTACCTACGAGCAGTACTTC

size: .
J: TRBJ2-2
D: TRBD2
V: TRBV5-4
CDR3: CASSLVASGSGAGELFF
DNA: TGTGCCAGCAGCTTGGTTGCTAGCGGGAGCGGAGCCGGGGAGCTGTTTTTT

size: .
J: TRBJ2-2
D: TRBD1
V: TRBV23-1
CDR3: CASSPARRRGTGELFF
DNA: TGCGCCAGCAGTCCGGCCAGGCGCAGGGGGACCGGGGAGCTGTTTTTT

size: .
J: TRBJ2-3
D: TRBD1
V: TRBV7-9
CDR3: CASSLGTGTDTQYF
DNA: TGTGCCAGCAGCTTAGGGACAGGGACAGATACGCAGTATTTT

size: many
J: TRBJ2-7
D: TRBD1
V: TRBV25-1
CDR3: CASSATGGSYEQYF
DNA: TGTGCCAGCAGTGCTACAGGGGGCTCCTACGAGCAGTACTTC

size: .
J: TRBJ2-2
D: .
V: TRBV19
CDR3: CASSLAGTSNTGELFF
DNA: TGTGCCAGTAGCCTCGCCGGGACAAGTAACACCGGGGAGCTGTTTTTT

size: .
J: TRBJ1-2
D: TRBD1
V: TRBV3-1/TRBV3-2
CDR3: CASSRRDRGYGYTF
DNA: TGTGCCAGCAGCCGTCGGGACAGGGGCTATGGCTACACCTTC

size: .
J: TRBJ2-1
D: TRBD2
V: TRBV7-9
CDR3: CASSLAGLALEQFF
DNA: TGTGCCAGCAGCTTAGCGGGACTAGCTCTGGAGCAGTTCTTC

size: .
J: TRBJ1-5
D: .
V: TRBV7-9
CDR3: CASSLSTTRDNSNQPQHF
DNA: TGTGCCAGCAGCCTCTCAACCACTCGGGACAACAGCAATCAGCCCCAGCATTTT

size: .
J: TRBJ1-5
D: .
V: TRBV2
CDR3: CASSRGSNQPQHF
DNA: TGTGCCAGCAGCAGGGGAAGCAATCAGCCCCAGCATTTT

size: .
J: TRBJ1-1
D: .
V: TRBV5-6
CDR3: CASSPGGLVTEAFF
DNA: TGTGCCAGCAGCCCGGGGGGGCTGGTCACTGAAGCTTTCTTT

size: .
J: TRBJ2-7
D: .
V: TRBV28
CDR3: CASSLRQARYEQYF
DNA: TGTGCCAGCAGTTTAAGACAGGCTAGGTACGAGCAGTACTTC

size: .
J: TRBJ2-1
D: TRBD2
V: TRBV18
CDR3: CASSPILAGGSSYNEQFF
DNA: TGTGCCAGCTCACCTATTCTAGCGGGAGGGAGCTCCTACAATGAGCAGTTCTTC

size: .
J: TRBJ1-2
D: .
V: TRBV10-3
CDR3: CAISESMLRYGYTF
DNA: TGTGCCATCAGTGAGTCGATGTTGCGCTATGGCTACACCTTC

size: .
J: TRBJ1-6
D: .
V: TRBV30
CDR3: CAWSAPLKGPNNSPLHF
DNA: TGTGCCTGGAGTGCTCCGCTCAAGGGGCCTAATAATTCACCCCTCCACTTT

size: .
J: TRBJ2-7
D: TRBD1
V: TRBV28
CDR3: CASSPGTGGLYF
DNA: TGTGCCAGCAGTCCGGGGACAGGGGGCCTGTACTTC

size: .
J: TRBJ2-4
D: TRBD2
V: TRBV28
CDR3: CASSWEGLAGSRRNIQYF
DNA: TGTGCCAGCAGTTGGGAGGGACTAGCGGGCTCCCGGAGAAACATTCAGTACTTC

size: .
J: TRBJ1-1
D: .
V: TRBV5-1
CDR3: CASSRGEIESLGAFF
DNA: TGCGCCAGCAGCCGCGGAGAAATCGAGTCACTGGGAGCTTTCTTT

size: .
J: TRBJ2-1
D: .
V: TRBV5-1
CDR3: CASSLIQASSYNEQFF
DNA: TGCGCCAGCAGCCTCATACAGGCTAGCTCCTACAATGAGCAGTTCTTC

size: .
J: TRBJ2-7
D: TRBD1
V: TRBV6-5
CDR3: CASLGAGTGSYEQYF
DNA: TGTGCCAGCCTAGGGGCCGGGACAGGGTCCTACGAGCAGTACTTC

size: .
J: TRBJ1-1
D: .
V: TRBV10-3
CDR3: CAISRTEGNTEAFF
DNA: TGTGCCATCAGCCGGACCGAGGGGAACACTGAAGCTTTCTTT

size: once
J: TRBJ1-5
D: TRBD1
V: TRBV19
CDR3: CASRGDRWSNQPQHF
DNA: TGTGCCAGTAGGGGGGACAGGTGGAGCAATCAGCCCCAGCATTTT

size: .
J: TRBJ1-1
D: TRBD1
V: TRBV28
CDR3: CASSSTRDRGRPAEAFF
DNA: TGTGCCAGCAGTTCGACCCGGGACAGGGGGCGCCCGGCTGAAGCTTTCTTT

size: .
J: TRBJ1-1
D: TRBD1
V: TRBV5-8
CDR3: CASSGNVQGATEAFF
DNA: TGTGCCAGCAGCGGAAATGTACAGGGGGCAACTGAAGCTTTCTTT

size: .
J: TRBJ1-5
D: .
V: TRBV6-5
CDR3: CASANGLEQPQHF
DNA: TGTGCCAGCGCAAACGGGTTAGAGCAGCCCCAGCATTTT

size: .
J: TRBJ2-1
D: TRBD2
V: TRBV29-1
CDR3: CSVGGGPINEQFF
DNA: TGCAGCGTTGGCGGGGGGCCTATCAATGAGCAGTTCTTC

size: .
J: TRBJ2-7
D: TRBD2
V: TRBV28
CDR3: CASSLVVSGGWSYEQYF
DNA: TGTGCCAGCAGTTTAGTTGTTAGCGGGGGTTGGTCCTACGAGCAGTACTTC

size: .
J: TRBJ2-1
D: .
V: TRBV7-8
CDR3: CASSLAQAYSYNEQFF
DNA: TGTGCCAGCAGCTTAGCCCAGGCCTACTCCTACAATGAGCAGTTCTTC

size: .
J: TRBJ1-1
D: .
V: TRBV10-3
CDR3: CATYPGQNTEAFF
DNA: TGTGCCACCTATCCTGGACAGAACACTGAAGCTTTCTTT

size: once
J: TRBJ2-7
D: .
V: TRBV4-3
CDR3: CASSQEIRYEQYF
DNA: TGCGCCAGCAGCCAAGAAATACGGTACGAGCAGTACTTC